The 32 T cell receptor beta chains below were found in one sample sequenced in a study of PD-1 blockade in classical Hodgkin lymphoma. Sequencing used immunoSEQ multiplex PCR; TCRdb keeps in-frame clones, though not all of them. The sample includes around 34,000 clones, over 60% seen only once; the top ten take about 15%. Each patient's relapse followed autologous stem cell transplantation, and brentuximab vedotin exposure varied. The sequencing used peripheral blood mononuclear cells (PBMCs), collected before the second cycle of nivolumab. Receptor source: a human donor with classical Hodgkin lymphoma.

The chain employs TRBV2 and TRBJ1-2; D is unresolved. Trimming removed 5 bases from V and 4 bases from J, with 11 bases in between. The length of the CDR3 is 13 residues. Germline V gives CDR1 SNHLY, CDR2 FYNNEI. CDR3 in DNA: TGTGCCAGCAGTCCAATCCCAATCTATGGCTACACCTTC. It codes for CASSPIPIYGYTF. The full variable domain, rest sourced from reference TRBV2 and TRBJ1-2, is EPEVTQTPSHQVTQMGQEVILRCVPISNHLYFYWYRQILGQKVEFLVSFYNNEISEKSEIFDDQFSVERPDGSNFTLKIRSTKLEDSAMYFCASSPIPIYGYTFGSGTRLTVV.

J is TRBJ2-2 and V is TRBV7-9, with 10 bases fitting TRBD1. The CDR3 sequence is 15 residues long. Germline CDR1 SEHNR, CDR2 FQNEAQ (reference sequence). Trimming took 0 bases from V and 10 from J; bases not matched to a gene: 5. The CDR3 region has the DNA TGTGCCAGCAGCTTAGCGGACAGGGGGACGGCGGAGCTGTTTTTT. Protein sequence: CASSLADRGTAELFF.

The CDR3 loop is CASSPPGSGQSYEQYF. The CDR3, as DNA: TGTGCCAGCTCACCACCGGGGTCTGGGCAATCCTACGAGCAGTACTTC. The chain employs TRBV18 and TRBJ2-7; D unresolved. Trimming took 0 bases from V and 1 from J, leaving 13 bases between them. CDR1 KGHSH and CDR2 LQKENI come from the germline V gene. There are 16 residues in the CDR3. The whole variable domain, filled in from reference TRBV18 and TRBJ2-7, reads NAGVMQNPRHLVRRRGQEARLRCSPMKGHSHVYWYRQLPEEGLKFMVYLQKENIIDESGMPKERFSAEFPKEGPSILRIQQVVRGDSAAYFCASSPPGSGQSYEQYFGPGTRLTVT.

The rearrangement joins TRBV9 to TRBJ1-5; D is perhaps TRBD1 (6 bases). Trimming took off 4 bases at V and 8 bases at J, with 16 bases between the two ends. The CDR3 is made up of 14 amino acids. CDR1 SGDLS and CDR2 YYNGEE come from the germline V gene. CDR3 sequence: CASSPHARGEPQHF. As DNA, the CDR3 is TGTGCCAGCAGCCCCCATGCGAGGGGGGAGCCCCAGCATTTT.

This clone is a singleton in its sample. The rearrangement uses TRBV6-5 and TRBJ2-1; 7 nucleotides match TRBD1. CDR1 is MNHEY and CDR2 is SVGAGI in the germline V gene. The CDR3 is made up of 15 amino acids. Trimming cost V 6 bases and J 7 bases; bases outside gene matches: 12. As DNA, the CDR3 is TGTGCCAGCAGCTCCTATACCGGGACAGCTAATGAGCAGTTCTTC. This encodes CASSSYTGTANEQFF.

This rearrangement joins TRBV5-8 to TRBJ1-4; D not certain. The length of the CDR3 is 13 residues. V was shortened by 4 bases and J by 6 bases, with 10 bases between the two germline ends. Germline assignment: CDR1 SGHTS and CDR2 YDEGEE. Written as DNA, the CDR3 is TGTGCCAGCAGCCGGGGAGGCCATGAAAAACTGTTTTTT. It yields the protein CASSRGGHEKLFF.

The rearrangement links TRBV7-2 to TRBJ1-1; a possible D gene is TRBD1 (5 bases). This CDR3 contains 14 residues. V was trimmed by 6 bases and J by 1 base, leaving 12 bases between them. CDR1 is SGHTA and CDR2 is FQGNSA in the germline V gene. CDR3 sequence reads: CASRLGTGNTEAFF. The CDR3 region has the DNA TGTGCCAGCAGACTCGGGACGGGGAACACTGAAGCTTTCTTT.

This clone was seen a few times. V is TRBV30 and J is TRBJ1-3; TRBD1 matches at 10 bases. The germline V gene has CDR1 GTSNPN and CDR2 SVGIG (reference sequence). V was clipped by 1 base and J by 4 bases; unmatched bases: 7. This CDR3 contains 16 residues. The CDR3 reads CAWSGLDRGQGNTIYF. DNA for the CDR3: TGTGCCTGGAGTGGACTTGACAGGGGGCAAGGAAACACCATATATTTT.

The V gene is TRBV7-2, the J gene TRBJ1-2, with 9 bases that match TRBD1. Germline loops: CDR1 SGHTA, CDR2 FQGNSA. CDR3 length: 16 amino acids. After removal of 4 bases from V and 6 bases from J, the junction contained 12 bases not matched to a gene. This CDR3 reads CASSSSTGGEGDGYTF. CDR3 bases: TGTGCCAGCAGCTCTAGTACAGGGGGCGAGGGGGATGGCTACACCTTC.

The chain uses TRBV5-1 and TRBJ1-6; a possible D gene is TRBD1 (6 bases). Germline loops: CDR1 SGHRS, CDR2 YFSETQ. The V end was cut by 0 bases, the J end by 7 bases, with 11 bases between. The CDR3 consists of 15 residues. The CDR3 DNA sequence: TGCGCCAGCAGCTTGGACAGGGTGGGGAATTCACCCCTCCACTTT. Its translation is CASSLDRVGNSPLHF. The full variable domain, with the rest looked up from reference TRBV5-1 and TRBJ1-6, is KAGVTQTPRYLIKTRGQQVTLSCSPISGHRSVSWYQQTPGQGLQFLFEYFSETQRNKGNFPGRFSGRQFSNSRSEMNVSTLELGDSALYLCASSLDRVGNSPLHFGNGTRLTVT.

The chain couples TRBV6-1 to TRBJ2-7; 12 nucleotides match TRBD2. With V trimmed by 7 bases and J by 3 bases, 7 bases remained unmatched. The CDR3 length is 15 residues. Germline CDR1 and CDR2: MNHNS and SASEGT. The CDR3 sequence: CASTRLAGEVYEQYF. The CDR3 DNA is TGTGCCAGCACCAGACTAGCGGGGGAGGTCTACGAGCAGTACTTC.

J is TRBJ2-7 and V is TRBV2; no clear D. With 7 bases removed from V and 0 bases from J, the gap between germline ends came to 19 bases. Germline loops: CDR1 SNHLY, CDR2 FYNNEI. The CDR3 spans 16 residues. DNA of the CDR3: TGTGCCAGCAAGGTGGAAAGGCTACCGAGCTCCTACGAGCAGTACTTC. It translates to CASKVERLPSSYEQYF.

The rearrangement links TRBV4-1 to TRBJ1-1, with 7 bases aligning to TRBD1. Trimming cost V 4 bases and J 1 base; bases outside gene matches: 6. The germline CDR1 and CDR2 sequences are MGHRA and YSYEKL. This CDR3 comprises 15 residues. In DNA, the CDR3 is TGCGCCAGCAGCCTCGCCGGACAGGCGAACACTGAAGCTTTCTTT. Encoded protein: CASSLAGQANTEAFF.

This clone was seen only a few times. This rearrangement joins TRBV27 to TRBJ1-1; the D is unclear. V was cut by 5 bases and J by 0 bases, with 19 bases left in between. The germline CDR1 and CDR2 sequences are MNHEY and SMNVEV (reference sequence). This CDR3 contains 17 residues. The CDR3, as DNA: TGTGCCAGCAGTCATCTCAATCCGGACGGTTTGAACACTGAAGCTTTCTTT. It translates to CASSHLNPDGLNTEAFF.

Here the CDR3 reads CASSSVGDTQYF. Here the CDR3 DNA reads TGTGCCAGCAGCTCGGTGGGAGATACGCAGTATTTT. This chain links TRBV2 with TRBJ2-3; D is unclear. CDR1 and CDR2 (germline): SNHLY, FYNNEI. The CDR3 is 12 residues long. The ends were cut back, 6 bases at V and 5 bases at J, with 9 bases in the middle.

The chain joins TRBV15 to TRBJ2-3, with 7 bases fitting TRBD2. The CDR3 runs to 12 residues. The germline V gene encodes CDR1 LNHNV and CDR2 YYDKDF (reference sequence). V gave up 5 bases and J gave up 6 bases; unmatched junction bases: 2. CDR3 protein: CATSVGGDTQYF. The CDR3 nucleotides read TGTGCCACCAGCGTCGGGGGGGATACGCAGTATTTT.

The rearrangement links TRBV19 to TRBJ1-2; perhaps TRBD1 as D (5 bases). Trimming stripped 3 bases from V and 4 bases from J, with 12 bases between. In germline, CDR1 is LNHDA, CDR2 SQIVND (reference sequence). The CDR3 runs to 14 residues. The CDR3 sequence: CASSIGWGAYGYTF. The CDR3 DNA reads as TGTGCCAGTAGTATCGGGTGGGGCGCCTATGGCTACACCTTC.

This chain uses TRBV5-1 with TRBJ2-3; 10 bases are shared with TRBD1. In germline, CDR1 is SGHRS, CDR2 YFSETQ. V trimming: 2 bases; J trimming: 3 bases; junction bases outside the gene matches: 6. The CDR3 runs 16 residues. The CDR3 nucleotides are TGCGCCAGCAGCTTCTTGCAGGGACAGGGGACAGATACGCAGTATTTT. This gives the protein CASSFLQGQGTDTQYF.

This clone turned up a few times. The J gene is TRBJ1-4, the V gene TRBV7-2; 7 nucleotides agree with TRBD1. The CDR3 covers 16 residues. V lost 0 bases and J lost 4; bases outside the gene matches: 5. Germline V gives CDR1 SGHTA, CDR2 FQGNSA. CDR3 in amino acids: CASSLAWDSHNEKLFF. Written as DNA, the CDR3 is TGTGCCAGCAGCTTAGCCTGGGACAGCCATAATGAAAAACTGTTTTTT.

The CDR3 loop reads CASSYGHPGNYTF. The CDR3 bases are TGTGCCAGCAGTTACGGTCACCCGGGGAACTACACCTTC. The chain has TRBV6-5 and TRBJ1-2; no reliable D call. This CDR3 contains 13 residues. Deletions cut 2 bases from V and 10 bases from J, with 14 bases between. Germline V gives CDR1 MNHEY, CDR2 SVGAGI.

The chain carries TRBV6-6 and TRBJ2-2; D gene unclear. CDR1 is MNHNY, CDR2 SVGAGI, per germline (reference sequence). This CDR3 comprises 14 residues. Trimming took 2 bases from V and 6 from J, leaving 10 bases between them. The DNA of the CDR3 is TGTGCCAGCAGTTACCAAACCCTGGCCGGGGAGCTGTTTTTT. Residues: CASSYQTLAGELFF.

The CDR3 spells CASSLRDGLYQETQYF. CDR3 bases: TGTGCCAGCAGCCTTCGGGACGGCCTGTACCAAGAGACCCAGTACTTC. The chain is built from TRBV14 and TRBJ2-5; either TRBD1 or TRBD2 may supply D (5 bases each). Germline V gene lookup returns CDR1 SGHDN and CDR2 FVKESK. The V end lost 4 bases, the J end lost 0 bases, and 15 bases lay between the germline ends. The CDR3 spans 16 residues.

The J gene is TRBJ1-2, the V gene TRBV5-1; 8 nucleotides agree with TRBD1. CDR1 SGHRS and CDR2 YFSETQ come from the germline V gene. V lost 3 bases and J lost 3; bases outside the gene matches: 7. The CDR3 contains 15 residues. The CDR3 nucleotides are TGCGCCAGCAGCTACGGACAGGGAGTGGACTATGGCTACACCTTC. Its protein is CASSYGQGVDYGYTF.

This clone was seen only once. The CDR3 loop is CASSLDPTFSYEQYF. The CDR3 nucleotides read TGTGCCAGCTCGCTGGACCCAACCTTCTCCTACGAGCAGTACTTC. The gene calls are TRBV2 and TRBJ2-5; D uncertain. Gene TRBJ2-7 matches the end of the DNA better, so the J call may be wrong. Germline V gene data show CDR1 as SNHLY and CDR2 as FYNNEI. This CDR3 is built from 15 residues.

V is TRBV28 and J is TRBJ2-7; 11 bases are shared with TRBD2. Germline CDR1 MDHEN, CDR2 SYDVKM. The J segment lost 4 bases and the V segment lost 6 bases, leaving 11 bases of the junction unmatched. The CDR3 runs 16 residues. The CDR3 is CASSSSGGPRPYEQYF. DNA of the CDR3: TGTGCCAGCAGCTCTAGCGGGGGGCCAAGGCCATACGAGCAGTACTTC.

The gene calls are TRBV7-9 and TRBJ2-5; 8 positions match TRBD2. The trim removed 7 bases at V and 4 bases at J, leaving 8 bases unmatched. CDR1 SEHNR and CDR2 FQNEAQ come from the germline V gene (reference sequence). This CDR3 has 14 residues. The CDR3 bases are TGTGCCAGCACCGGGAGGGGAAAGGGAGAGACCCAGTACTTC. It codes for CASTGRGKGETQYF.

J is TRBJ1-4 and V is TRBV7-9; weak D call: TRBD1 (6 bases). Germline loops: CDR1 SEHNR, CDR2 FQNEAQ (reference sequence). The CDR3 loop spans 11 amino acids. Trimming shortened V by 11 bases and J by 7 bases, and 11 bases separated the two germline ends. Here the CDR3 DNA reads TGTGCCTGGGGGGGCGGTGAAAAACTGTTTTTT. This translates into CAWGGGEKLFF.

This chain uses TRBV7-2 with TRBJ2-7; D unclear. The V end lost 0 bases, the J end lost 6 bases, and 9 bases lay between the germline ends. This CDR3 comprises 13 residues. Germline CDR1 and CDR2: SGHTA and FQGNSA. In nucleotides, the CDR3 is TGTGCCAGCAGCTTAGCCCACTCGCCCGAGCAGTACTTC. Its translation: CASSLAHSPEQYF.

This clone came up a few times. The CDR3 loop is CASSEPSSGRNIQYF. CDR3 in DNA: TGTGCCAGCAGCGAGCCTTCTAGCGGCAGAAACATTCAGTACTTC. The chain carries TRBV6-1 and TRBJ2-4, with 7 bases matching TRBD2. This CDR3 has 15 residues. V gave up 6 bases and J gave up 6 bases; unmatched junction bases: 11. Germline V gives CDR1 MNHNS, CDR2 SASEGT.

This rearrangement joins TRBV27 to TRBJ2-7, with TRBD1 identical over 8 bases. Germline CDR1 reads MNHEY; CDR2 reads SMNVEV (reference sequence). The junction had 5 bases not matched to a gene; V was cut back by 5 bases and J by 5 bases. The CDR3 consists of 13 residues. The DNA for the CDR3 is TGTGCCAGCAGTCTATTGACAGGGGACGAGCAGTACTTC. It encodes CASSLLTGDEQYF.

The genes are TRBV11-2 and TRBJ1-4, with D uncertain. The V gene's germline CDR1 is SGHAT and CDR2 FQNNGV. V was trimmed by 5 bases and J by 2 bases, leaving 21 bases between them. There are 18 residues in the CDR3. The CDR3 nucleotides read TGTGCCAGCAGCCCCCCCTCCCGGGGTTTTTCGACTAATGAAAAACTGTTTTTT. This gives the protein CASSPPSRGFSTNEKLFF.

The J gene is TRBJ2-2, the V gene TRBV11-2, with D possibly TRBD1 on 6 matching bases. Germline V gives CDR1 SGHAT, CDR2 FQNNGV. V was clipped by 5 bases and J by 8 bases, with 9 bases between them. This CDR3 has 12 amino acids. The CDR3 nucleotides are TGTGCCAGCAGCGCCGACAGGGGGGAGCTGTTTTTT. Translating it yields CASSADRGELFF.